The source of this T cell receptor (beta chain) is a study of control samples from healthy donors and cancer patients (dated by TCRdb to the early 2020s). Of note for this clone: The antigen it recognizes is unknown. No much larger clone is present one base from it, and per-base qualities are unavailable.

The library relied on the immunoSEQ multiplex PCR assay. This is the immuneACCESS table as TCRdb keeps it, with only in-frame sequences that have V and J called. A part of the clones is gone; compared with another copy, unresolved V genes explain less than half, and the rest is unexplained. The sample has over 120,000 clones on record, roughly 94% of them singletons. The ten biggest clones cover 13% to 15% of the sample. The TCR was taken from a man aged 60-69 years with colorectal cancer. Sequenced material: PBMCs.

The CDR3 amino acid sequence is: CASSLEGRGRMETQYF. The nucleotide sequence is given as TGTGCCAGCAGCTTAGAGGGCAGGGGGCGAATGGAGACCCAGTACTTC. The chain was built from TRBV7-8 and TRBJ2-5; TRBD1 lines up with 8 middle nucleotides. V is trimmed back by 1 base and J by 5 bases, and the junction contains 9 bases that no gene match accounts for. Sequences SGHVS (CDR1) and FQNEAQ (CDR2) are obtained from the germline V gene. Inclusive of the bounding cysteine and phenylalanine, the CDR3 is 16 residues long. Just the 48-base CDR3 DNA is kept, in frame starting at base 1.